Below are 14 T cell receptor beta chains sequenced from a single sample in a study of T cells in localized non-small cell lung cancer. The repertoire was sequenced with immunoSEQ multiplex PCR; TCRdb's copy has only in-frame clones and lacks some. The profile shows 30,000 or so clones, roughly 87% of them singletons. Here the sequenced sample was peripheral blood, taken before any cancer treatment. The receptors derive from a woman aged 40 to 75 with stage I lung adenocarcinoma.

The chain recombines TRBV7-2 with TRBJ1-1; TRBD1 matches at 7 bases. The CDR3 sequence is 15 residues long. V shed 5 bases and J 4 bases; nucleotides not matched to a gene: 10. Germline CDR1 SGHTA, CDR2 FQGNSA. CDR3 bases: TGTGCCAGCAGCCCTCGACAGGGATCGGGCACTGAAGCTTTCTTT. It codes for CASSPRQGSGTEAFF.

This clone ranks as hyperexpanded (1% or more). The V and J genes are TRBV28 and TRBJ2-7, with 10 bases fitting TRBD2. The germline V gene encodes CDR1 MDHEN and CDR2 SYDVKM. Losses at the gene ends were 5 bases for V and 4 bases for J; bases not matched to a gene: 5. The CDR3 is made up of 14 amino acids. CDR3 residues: CASSVLAGEYEQYF. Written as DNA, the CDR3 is TGTGCCAGCAGTGTTCTAGCGGGAGAATACGAGCAGTACTTC.

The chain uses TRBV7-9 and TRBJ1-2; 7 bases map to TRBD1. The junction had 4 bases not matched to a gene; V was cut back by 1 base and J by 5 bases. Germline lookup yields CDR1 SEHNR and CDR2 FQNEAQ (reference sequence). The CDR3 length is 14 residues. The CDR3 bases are TGTGCCAGCAGCTTAGAATCAGGGGGTTATGGCTACACCTTC. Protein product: CASSLESGGYGYTF.

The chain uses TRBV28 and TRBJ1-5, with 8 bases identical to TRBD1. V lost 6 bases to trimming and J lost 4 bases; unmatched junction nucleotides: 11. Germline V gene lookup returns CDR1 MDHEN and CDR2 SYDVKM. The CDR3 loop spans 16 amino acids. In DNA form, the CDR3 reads TGTGCCAGCAGAAACCGACAGGGGACCACTAATCAGCCCCAGCATTTT. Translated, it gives CASRNRQGTTNQPQHF.

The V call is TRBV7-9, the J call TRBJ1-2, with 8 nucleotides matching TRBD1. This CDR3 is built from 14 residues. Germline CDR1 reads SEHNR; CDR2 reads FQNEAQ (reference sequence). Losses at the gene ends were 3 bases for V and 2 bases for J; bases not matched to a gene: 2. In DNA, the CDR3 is TGTGCCAGCAGCTTTCGACAGGGGAACTATGGCTACACCTTC. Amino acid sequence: CASSFRQGNYGYTF.

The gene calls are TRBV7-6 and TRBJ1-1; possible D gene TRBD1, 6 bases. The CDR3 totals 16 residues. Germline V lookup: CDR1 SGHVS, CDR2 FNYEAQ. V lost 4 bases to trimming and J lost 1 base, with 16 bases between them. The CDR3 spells CASSSPGEGQNTEAFF. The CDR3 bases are TGTGCCAGCAGCTCCCCAGGGGAGGGTCAGAACACTGAAGCTTTCTTT. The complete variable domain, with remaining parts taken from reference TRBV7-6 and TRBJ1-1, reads GAGVSQSPRYKVTKRGQDVALRCDPISGHVSLYWYRQALGQGPEFLTYFNYEAQQDKSGLPNDRFSAERPEGSISTLTIQRTEQRDSAMYRCASSSPGEGQNTEAFFGQGTRLTVV.

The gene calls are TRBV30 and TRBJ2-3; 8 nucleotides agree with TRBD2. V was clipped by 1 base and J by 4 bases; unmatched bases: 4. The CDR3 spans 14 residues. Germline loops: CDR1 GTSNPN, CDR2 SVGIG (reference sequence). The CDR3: CAWSGGGSADTQYF. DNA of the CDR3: TGTGCCTGGAGTGGCGGGGGGAGCGCAGATACGCAGTATTTT.

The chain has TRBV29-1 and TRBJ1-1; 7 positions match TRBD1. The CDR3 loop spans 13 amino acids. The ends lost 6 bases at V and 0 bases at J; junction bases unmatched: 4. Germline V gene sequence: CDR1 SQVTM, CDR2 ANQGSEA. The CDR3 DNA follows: TGCAGCGTGCACAGGGGCGTGAACACTGAAGCTTTCTTT. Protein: CSVHRGVNTEAFF.

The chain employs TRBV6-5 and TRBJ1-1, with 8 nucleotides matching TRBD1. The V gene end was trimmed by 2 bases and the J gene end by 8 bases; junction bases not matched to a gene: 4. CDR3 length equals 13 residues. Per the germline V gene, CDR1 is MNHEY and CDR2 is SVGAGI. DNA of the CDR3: TGTGCCAGCAGTTACCTTGACAGGGGAGAAGCTTTCTTT. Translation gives CASSYLDRGEAFF.

The CDR3 bases are TGTGCCAGCAGGGACAGGCTCAATCAGCCCCAGCATTTT. This sequence encodes CASRDRLNQPQHF. V and J are TRBV6-1 and TRBJ1-5, with 7 bases that match TRBD1. This CDR3 comprises 13 residues. Germline V gives CDR1 MNHNS, CDR2 SASEGT. Losses at the gene ends were 6 bases for V and 3 bases for J; bases not matched to a gene: 2.

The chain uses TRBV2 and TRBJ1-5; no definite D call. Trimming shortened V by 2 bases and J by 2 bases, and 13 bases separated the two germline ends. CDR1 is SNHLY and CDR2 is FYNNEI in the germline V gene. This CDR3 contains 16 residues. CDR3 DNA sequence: TGTGCCAGCAGTGAAACGGGTGTCGGGGGCAATCAGCCCCAGCATTTT. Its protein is CASSETGVGGNQPQHF.

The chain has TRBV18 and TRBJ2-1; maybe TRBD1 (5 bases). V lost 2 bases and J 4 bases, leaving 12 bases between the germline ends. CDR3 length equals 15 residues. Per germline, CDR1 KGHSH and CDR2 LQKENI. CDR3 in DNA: TGTGCCAGCTCACCAACGGCGGACACTTACAATGAGCAGTTCTTC. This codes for CASSPTADTYNEQFF.

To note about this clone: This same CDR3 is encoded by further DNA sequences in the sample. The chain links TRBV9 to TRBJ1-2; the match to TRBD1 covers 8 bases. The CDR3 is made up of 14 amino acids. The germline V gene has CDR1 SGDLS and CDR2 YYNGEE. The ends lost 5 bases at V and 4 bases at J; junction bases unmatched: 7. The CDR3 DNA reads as TGTGCCAGCAGTCCGACAGGGGACGGCTATGGCTACACCTTC. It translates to CASSPTGDGYGYTF.

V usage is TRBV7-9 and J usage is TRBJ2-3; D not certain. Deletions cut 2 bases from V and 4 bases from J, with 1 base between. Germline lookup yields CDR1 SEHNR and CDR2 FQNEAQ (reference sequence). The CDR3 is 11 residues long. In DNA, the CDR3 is TGTGCCAGCAGCTTACCAGATACGCAGTATTTT. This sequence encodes CASSLPDTQYF.